These T cell receptor beta chains were read from a single sample in a study of PD-L1 blockade in urothelial cancer. Here immunoSEQ multiplex PCR was the method, and the copy in TCRdb shows in-frame clones only, minus some. The sample shows some 80,000 clones, roughly 90% of them seen only once. The sample was PBMCs, taken around atezolizumab (anti-PD-L1) treatment. Receptors were obtained from an older woman with urothelial cancer. The CDR3 runs from the conserved cysteine through the conserved F or W. The order of the fields is CDR3 protein, CDR3 DNA, V gene, J gene, D gene, clone size. The D gene is left open where the match is weak. Clone size is not always given. Where it is, it says once, few, many or a class for expanded clones.

CAWSRQEGYTF,TGTGCCTGGAGTCGACAGGAGGGCTACACCTTC,TRBV30,TRBJ1-2,.,.
CASSWSWQGAGIMNTEAFF,TGTGCCAGCAGTTGGAGTTGGCAGGGGGCCGGTATAATGAACACTGAAGCTTTCTTT,TRBV28,TRBJ1-1,TRBD1,.
CASSLGVAGADYEQYF,TGCGCCAGCAGCTTGGGAGTAGCGGGAGCCGACTACGAGCAGTACTTC,TRBV5-1,TRBJ2-7,TRBD2,.
CATSRTGGSEQYF,TGTGCCACCTCCAGGACAGGGGGAAGTGAGCAGTACTTC,TRBV19,TRBJ2-7,TRBD1,.
CASSLGTSGVDDTQYF,TGTGCCAGCAGCCTGGGGACTAGCGGGGTGGATGATACGCAGTATTTT,TRBV7-6,TRBJ2-3,TRBD2,.
CASSWTVVGTDTQYF,TGTGCCAGCAGCTGGACAGTGGTGGGCACAGATACGCAGTATTTT,TRBV5-4,TRBJ2-3,.,.
CASSYSTGGYGYTF,TGTGCCAGCAGTTACTCGACAGGGGGCTATGGCTACACCTTC,TRBV6-5,TRBJ1-2,TRBD1,.
CAWSVGLAGLENTQYF,TGTGCCTGGAGTGTTGGACTAGCGGGACTAGAGAATACGCAGTATTTT,TRBV30,TRBJ2-3,TRBD2,.
CATAALEKNTEAFF,TGTGCCACGGCCGCCTTGGAGAAGAACACTGAAGCTTTCTTT,TRBV10-3,TRBJ1-1,.,.
CASSEVGTSGNYEQYF,TGTGCCAGCAGTGAAGTGGGGACTAGCGGCAACTACGAGCAGTACTTC,TRBV6-1,TRBJ2-7,TRBD2,.
CASSLEGQGASGYTF,TGTGCCAGCAGCTTAGAAGGACAGGGGGCGTCCGGCTACACCTTC,TRBV7-2,TRBJ1-2,TRBD1,.
CASSVESGFGYTF,TGTGCCAGCAGCGTGGAATCAGGCTTCGGCTACACCTTC,TRBV9,TRBJ1-2,.,few
CASSLAENFYEQYF,TGCGCCAGCAGCTTGGCCGAGAACTTCTACGAGCAGTACTTC,TRBV5-1,TRBJ2-7,.,.
CATTRSASETQYF,TGTGCCACCACCAGGTCGGCGAGTGAGACCCAGTACTTC,TRBV6-6,TRBJ2-5,.,once
CASSEQSGQTDGYTF,TGCGCCAGCAGTGAGCAAAGCGGACAGACTGATGGCTACACCTTC,TRBV10-2,TRBJ1-2,.,once
CASSQVGQGYEQYF,TGTGCCAGCAGCCAAGTCGGACAGGGCTACGAGCAGTACTTC,TRBV4-2,TRBJ2-7,TRBD1,.
CAWGVGEGSGAFF,TGTGCCTGGGGGGTGGGCGAGGGCTCGGGAGCTTTCTTT,TRBV30,TRBJ1-1,.,.
CASSLGQGLWETQYF,TGCGCCAGCAGCTTGGGACAGGGTCTGTGGGAGACCCAGTACTTC,TRBV5-1,TRBJ2-5,TRBD1,.
CASSNGLAGDTYNEQFF,TGCGCCAGCAGCAACGGACTAGCGGGAGACACCTACAATGAGCAGTTCTTC,TRBV5-1,TRBJ2-1,TRBD2,.
CASSAGTGTNQPQHF,TGTGCCAGCTCAGCCGGGACAGGGACGAATCAGCCCCAGCATTTT,TRBV18,TRBJ1-5,TRBD1,.
CASSSQGAHEQYF,TGTGCCAGCAGTTCGCAGGGGGCCCACGAGCAGTACTTC,TRBV6-6,TRBJ2-7,TRBD1,.
CASSAAGTVYNEQFF,TGCGCCAGCAGCGCAGCCGGGACAGTCTACAATGAGCAGTTCTTC,TRBV4-3,TRBJ2-1,TRBD1,.
CAWSPWGNNEQFF,TGTGCCTGGAGCCCCTGGGGCAACAATGAGCAGTTCTTC,TRBV30,TRBJ2-1,.,.
CASSPTNSGNTIYF,TGTGCCAGCAGCCCGACAAATTCAGGAAACACCATATATTTT,TRBV7-6,TRBJ1-3,.,.
CASSPPGLAASTDTQYF,TGTGCCAGCAGCCCGCCGGGACTAGCGGCTAGCACAGATACGCAGTATTTT,TRBV5-4,TRBJ2-3,TRBD2,.
CSVRTGGGNTIYF,TGCAGCGTCCGGACAGGGGGGGGGAACACCATATATTTT,TRBV29-1,TRBJ1-3,TRBD1,.
CASSVGTGEVRGGYTF,TGTGCCAGCAGCGTGGGGACAGGGGAAGTCAGAGGAGGCTACACCTTC,TRBV9,TRBJ1-2,TRBD1,few
CASSLRDRGSNGYTF,TGTGCCAGCAGCCTCCGGGACAGGGGATCGAATGGCTACACCTTC,TRBV16,TRBJ1-2,TRBD1,.
CASSLVGASGNTIYF,TGCGCCAGCAGCTTGGTGGGGGCCTCTGGAAACACCATATATTTT,TRBV5-1,TRBJ1-3,.,.
CASSEQGWGTDTQYF,TGTGCCAGCAGTGAACAGGGGTGGGGCACAGATACGCAGTATTTT,TRBV6-4,TRBJ2-3,TRBD1,.
CASSGTNQETQYF,TGTGCCAGCAGCGGGACAAACCAAGAGACCCAGTACTTC,TRBV9,TRBJ2-5,.,.
CASNLQSSYNEQFF,TGTGCCAGCAATTTACAGAGCTCCTACAATGAGCAGTTCTTC,TRBV7-9,TRBJ2-1,.,.
CASSLVTSAYNEQFF,TGCGCCAGCAGCTTGGTGACTAGCGCGTACAATGAGCAGTTCTTC,TRBV5-1,TRBJ2-1,TRBD2,.
CASSSAGAYYEQYF,TGTGCCAGCAGTTCGGCAGGGGCCTACTACGAGCAGTACTTC,TRBV27,TRBJ2-7,.,.
CSVVMAEQFF,TGCAGCGTTGTAATGGCTGAGCAGTTCTTC,TRBV29-1,TRBJ2-1,.,.
CASSSPTGKGNTIYF,TGTGCCAGCAGCTCGCCGACAGGGAAAGGCAACACCATATATTTT,TRBV7-2,TRBJ1-3,TRBD1,.
CASSVVGTSADTQYF,TGTGCCAGCAGCGTAGTAGGGACTAGCGCAGATACGCAGTATTTT,TRBV9,TRBJ2-3,TRBD2,.
CASSLITGRVGLSYNEQFF,TGCGCCAGCAGCTTGATAACCGGCAGGGTGGGGCTATCCTACAATGAGCAGTTCTTC,TRBV5-1,TRBJ2-1,.,.
CASSLVGANEQFF,TGTGCCAGCAGCTTAGTGGGGGCAAATGAGCAGTTCTTC,TRBV11-2,TRBJ2-1,.,.
CASSQVRRGDPNYGYTF,TGCGCCAGCAGCCAAGTCAGGAGGGGCGATCCCAACTATGGCTACACCTTC,TRBV4-3,TRBJ1-2,.,.
CATSPGDSSYEQYF,TGTGCCACCAGCCCTGGGGACAGCTCCTACGAGCAGTACTTC,TRBV15,TRBJ2-7,TRBD1,.
CASSFSGDSYNEQFF,TGTGCCAGCTCATTTAGCGGGGACTCCTACAATGAGCAGTTCTTC,TRBV18,TRBJ2-1,TRBD2,.
CASSEFLLLNTGELFF,TGTGCCAGCAGTGAATTCTTACTCCTTAACACCGGGGAGCTGTTTTTT,TRBV2,TRBJ2-2,.,.
CAWSVGGLTGANVLTF,TGTGCCTGGAGTGTGGGGGGGCTGACTGGGGCCAACGTCCTGACTTTC,TRBV30,TRBJ2-6,.,many
CASSLLTGEVLHQPQHF,TGTGCCAGCAGCCTACTTACAGGGGAGGTTTTGCATCAGCCCCAGCATTTT,TRBV28,TRBJ1-5,TRBD1,.
CASSLVTGIFNEQFF,TGCGCCAGCAGCTTGGTGACAGGGATATTCAATGAGCAGTTCTTC,TRBV5-1,TRBJ2-1,TRBD1,few
CASSQAGSYEQYF,TGCGCCAGCAGCCAAGCAGGGTCCTACGAGCAGTACTTC,TRBV4-1,TRBJ2-7,.,.
CASSPGPATNEKLFF,TGTGCCAGCAGCCCAGGTCCAGCAACTAATGAAAAACTGTTTTTT,TRBV9,TRBJ1-4,.,.
CASSPEVAGNTGELFF,TGTGCCAGCTCACCCGAAGTAGCGGGGAACACCGGGGAGCTGTTTTTT,TRBV18,TRBJ2-2,TRBD2,.
CASSRRTWDSRDNEQFF,TGTGCCAGCAGCCGACGAACGTGGGACAGCCGAGACAATGAGCAGTTCTTC,TRBV5-6,TRBJ2-1,TRBD1,.
CAWSVFRGNQETQYF,TGTGCCTGGAGTGTTTTTAGGGGTAACCAAGAGACCCAGTACTTC,TRBV30,TRBJ2-5,.,once
CASSPRTVVRYGYTF,TGTGCCAGCAGCCCTAGGACAGTGGTGCGCTATGGCTACACCTTC,TRBV5-6,TRBJ1-2,.,.
CASSKNWEGHNYGYTF,TGTGCCAGCAGCAAAAATTGGGAGGGTCACAACTATGGCTACACCTTC,TRBV21-1,TRBJ1-2,.,.
CASSIIRVEGNYGYTF,TGTGCCAGTAGTATAATAAGGGTGGAGGGTAACTATGGCTACACCTTC,TRBV19,TRBJ1-2,.,.